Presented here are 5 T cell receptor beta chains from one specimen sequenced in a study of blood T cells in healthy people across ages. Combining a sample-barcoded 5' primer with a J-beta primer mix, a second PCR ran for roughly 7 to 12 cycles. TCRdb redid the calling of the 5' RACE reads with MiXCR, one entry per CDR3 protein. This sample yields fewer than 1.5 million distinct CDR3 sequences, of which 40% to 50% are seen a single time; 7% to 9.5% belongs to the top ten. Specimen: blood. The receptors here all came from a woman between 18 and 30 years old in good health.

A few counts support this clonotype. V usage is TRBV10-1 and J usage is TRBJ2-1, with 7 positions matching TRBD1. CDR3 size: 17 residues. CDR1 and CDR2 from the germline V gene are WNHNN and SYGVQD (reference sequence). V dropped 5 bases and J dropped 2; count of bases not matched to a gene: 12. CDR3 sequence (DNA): TGCGCCAGCAGTCCTATCCAACAGGGGAGTACCTACAATGAGCAGTTCTTC. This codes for CASSPIQQGSTYNEQFF.

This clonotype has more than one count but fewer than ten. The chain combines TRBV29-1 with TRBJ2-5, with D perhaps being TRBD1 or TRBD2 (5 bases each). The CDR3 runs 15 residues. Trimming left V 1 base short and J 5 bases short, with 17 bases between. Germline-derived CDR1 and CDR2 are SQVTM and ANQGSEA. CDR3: CSVEGVAGWGETQYF. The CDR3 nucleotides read TGCAGCGTTGAAGGGGTCGCCGGCTGGGGGGAGACCCAGTACTTC.

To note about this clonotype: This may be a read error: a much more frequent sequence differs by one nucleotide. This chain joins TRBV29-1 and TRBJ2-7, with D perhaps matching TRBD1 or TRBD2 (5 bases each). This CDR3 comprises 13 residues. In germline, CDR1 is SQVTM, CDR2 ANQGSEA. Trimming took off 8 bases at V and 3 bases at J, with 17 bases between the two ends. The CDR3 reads CSMIGGDNYEQYF. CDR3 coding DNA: TGCAGCATGATTGGGGGTGATAACTACGAGCAGTACTTC.

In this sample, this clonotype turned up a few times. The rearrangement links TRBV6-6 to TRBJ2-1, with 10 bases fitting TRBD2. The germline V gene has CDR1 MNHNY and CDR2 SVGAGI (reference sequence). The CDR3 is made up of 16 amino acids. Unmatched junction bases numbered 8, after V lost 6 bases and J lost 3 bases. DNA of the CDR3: TGTGCCAGCAGAGCCGGGACTAGCGACCTCTACAATGAGCAGTTCTTC. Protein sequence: CASRAGTSDLYNEQFF.

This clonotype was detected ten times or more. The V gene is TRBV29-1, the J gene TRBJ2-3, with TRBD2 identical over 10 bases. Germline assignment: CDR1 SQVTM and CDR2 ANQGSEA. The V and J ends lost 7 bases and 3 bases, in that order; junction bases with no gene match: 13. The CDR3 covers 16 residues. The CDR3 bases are TGCAGCGCCTTCACGCCGACTAGCGGGCTTACAGATACGCAGTATTTT. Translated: CSAFTPTSGLTDTQYF.